A selection of T cell receptor beta chains follows, all from one sample in a study of blood T cell repertoires in COVID-19. Some clones are missing from TCRdb's copy, which holds only in-frame ones; the method was immunoSEQ multiplex PCR. The table shows about 230,000 clones, with roughly 81% occurring only once. The sequenced material came from peripheral blood. These receptor sequences come from a middle-aged man with acute or convalescent COVID-19. Both conserved end residues are part of each CDR3. D genes are given only for firm matches. Rows give clone size only sometimes, using once, few, many, or a class for an expanded clone.

D: -; V: TRBV6-6; length: 14; J: TRBJ1-5; size: -; DNA: TGTGCCAGCAGTTGGGGGGGAAAAGATCAGCCCCAGCATTTT; CDR3: CASSWGGKDQPQHF
D: TRBD1; V: TRBV30; length: 16; J: TRBJ1-5; size: -; DNA: TGTGCCTGGAGTGTAAGTACAGGGGGCTTCAATCAGCCCCAGCATTTT; CDR3: CAWSVSTGGFNQPQHF
D: -; V: TRBV30; length: 16; J: TRBJ1-2; size: -; DNA: TGTGCCTGGAGTGTACGTCAGATGAAAGCTAACTATGGCTACACCTTC; CDR3: CAWSVRQMKANYGYTF
D: -; V: TRBV19; length: 14; J: TRBJ1-3; size: once; DNA: TGTGCCAGTGCGGCCAGAATCTCTGGAAACACCATATATTTT; CDR3: CASAARISGNTIYF
D: TRBD1; V: TRBV11-1; length: 16; J: TRBJ1-2; size: -; DNA: TGTGCCAGCAGCACCGGGACAGTCTTTCGTAACTATGGCTACACCTTC; CDR3: CASSTGTVFRNYGYTF
D: TRBD1; V: TRBV5-1; length: 13; J: TRBJ1-2; size: -; DNA: TGCGCCAGCAGCTCGGGACAGGTCTATGGCTACACCTTC; CDR3: CASSSGQVYGYTF
D: TRBD1; V: TRBV2; length: 15; J: TRBJ2-7; size: once; DNA: TGTGCCAGCAGTCAGACAGGGGCGCTAGCCTACGAGCAGTACTTC; CDR3: CASSQTGALAYEQYF
D: -; V: TRBV9; length: 13; J: TRBJ2-1; size: -; DNA: TGTGCCAGCAGCGTAGGGGGGGACAATGAGCAGTTCTTC; CDR3: CASSVGGDNEQFF
D: TRBD1; V: TRBV6-6; length: 15; J: TRBJ1-3; size: -; DNA: TGTGCCAGCAAAACCCAAGACAGGGTACGAAACACCATATATTTT; CDR3: CASKTQDRVRNTIYF
D: -; V: TRBV15; length: 13; J: TRBJ1-5; size: once; DNA: TGTGCCACCAGTCCAGGGTTCGGGCAGCCCCAGCATTTT; CDR3: CATSPGFGQPQHF
D: -; V: TRBV28; length: 15; J: TRBJ1-3; size: few; DNA: TGTGCCACCGAACTTGGGGGATCACCGGGGGACACCATATATTTT; CDR3: CATELGGSPGDTIYF
D: -; V: TRBV10-1; length: 12; J: TRBJ1-2; size: -; DNA: TGCGCCAGCAGGTACAGCTACTATGGCTACACCTTC; CDR3: CASRYSYYGYTF
D: -; V: TRBV6-2/TRBV6-3; length: 12; J: TRBJ1-4; size: -; DNA: TGTGCCAGCAGTCCAGGGGATGAAAAACTGTTTTTT; CDR3: CASSPGDEKLFF
D: TRBD1; V: TRBV4-2; length: 14; J: TRBJ1-1; size: few; DNA: TGTGCCAGCAGCCAACAGGGGGCGGGCACTGAAGCTTTCTTT; CDR3: CASSQQGAGTEAFF
D: TRBD1; V: TRBV2; length: 15; J: TRBJ1-4; size: -; DNA: TGTGCCAGCAATGGACAGGGCCGCAATAATGAAAAACTGTTTTTT; CDR3: CASNGQGRNNEKLFF
D: -; V: TRBV7-2; length: 14; J: TRBJ1-6; size: -; DNA: TGTGCCAGCAGCTTATGGCAGGGTGGTTCACCCCTCCACTTT; CDR3: CASSLWQGGSPLHF
D: -; V: TRBV4-2; length: 14; J: TRBJ2-1; size: -; DNA: TGTGCCAGCAGCCCTCGACAAACCTACAATGAGCAGTTCTTC; CDR3: CASSPRQTYNEQFF
D: TRBD2; V: TRBV9; length: 15; J: TRBJ2-1; size: -; DNA: TGTGCCAGCAGCGTAGATAGCGGGGATTACAATGAGCAGTTCTTC; CDR3: CASSVDSGDYNEQFF
D: -; V: TRBV5-1; length: 16; J: TRBJ1-4; size: -; DNA: TGCGCCAGCAGCCCCTTGGGGGGTACCACTAATGAAAAACTGTTTTTT; CDR3: CASSPLGGTTNEKLFF
D: -; V: TRBV28; length: 14; J: TRBJ1-5; size: -; DNA: TGTGCCAGCATAGCCGGGACAACTCATCAGCCCCAGCATTTT; CDR3: CASIAGTTHQPQHF